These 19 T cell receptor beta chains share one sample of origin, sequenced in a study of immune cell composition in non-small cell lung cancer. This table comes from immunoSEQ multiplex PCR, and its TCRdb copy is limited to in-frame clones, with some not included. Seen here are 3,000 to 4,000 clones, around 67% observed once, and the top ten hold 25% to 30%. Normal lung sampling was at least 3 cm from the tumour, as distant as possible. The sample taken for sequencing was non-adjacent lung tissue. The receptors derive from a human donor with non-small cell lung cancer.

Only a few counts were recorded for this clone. The CDR3 is CAISPTGTRQPQHF. CDR3 sequence (DNA): TGTGCCATCAGTCCTACAGGGACGAGACAGCCCCAGCATTTT. This chain links TRBV10-3 with TRBJ1-5; tentative D call: TRBD1 (6 bases). This CDR3 has 14 amino acids. V gave up 5 bases and J gave up 7 bases, with 15 bases separating them. Germline assignment: CDR1 ENHRY and CDR2 SYGVKD.

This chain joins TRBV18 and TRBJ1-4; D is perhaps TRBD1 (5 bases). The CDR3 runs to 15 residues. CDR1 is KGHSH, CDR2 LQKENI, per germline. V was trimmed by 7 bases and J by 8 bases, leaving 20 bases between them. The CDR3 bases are TGTGCCAGCTGTCCGCAGGGCTCCCCGGGCGAAAAACTGTTTTTT. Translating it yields CASCPQGSPGEKLFF.

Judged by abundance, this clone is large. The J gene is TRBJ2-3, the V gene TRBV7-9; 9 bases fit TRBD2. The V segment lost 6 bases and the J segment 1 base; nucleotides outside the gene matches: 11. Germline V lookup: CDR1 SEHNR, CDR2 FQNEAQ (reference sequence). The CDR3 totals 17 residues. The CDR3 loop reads CASRSESGRRGTDTQYF. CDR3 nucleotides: TGTGCCAGCAGGTCTGAGAGCGGGAGGCGGGGCACAGATACGCAGTATTTT.

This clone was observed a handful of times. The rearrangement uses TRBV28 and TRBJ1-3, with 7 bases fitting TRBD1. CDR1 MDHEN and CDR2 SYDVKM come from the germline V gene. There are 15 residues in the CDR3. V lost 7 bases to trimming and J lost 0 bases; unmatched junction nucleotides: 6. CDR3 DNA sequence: TGTGCCAGCACCCTGGGACAGTCCTCTGGAAACACCATATATTTT. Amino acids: CASTLGQSSGNTIYF.

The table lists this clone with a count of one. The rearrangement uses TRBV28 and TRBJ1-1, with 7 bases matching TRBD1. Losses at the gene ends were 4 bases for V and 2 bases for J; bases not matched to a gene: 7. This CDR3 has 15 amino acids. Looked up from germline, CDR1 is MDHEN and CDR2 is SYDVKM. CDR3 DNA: TGTGCCAGCAGTTCAGGGACAGAGGTTAACACTGAAGCTTTCTTT. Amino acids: CASSSGTEVNTEAFF.

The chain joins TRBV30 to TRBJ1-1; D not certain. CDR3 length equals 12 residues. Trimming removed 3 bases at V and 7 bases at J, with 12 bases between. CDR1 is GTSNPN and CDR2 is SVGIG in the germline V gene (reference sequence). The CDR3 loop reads CAWRSSHFEAFF. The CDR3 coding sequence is TGTGCCTGGAGGTCATCCCATTTTGAAGCTTTCTTT. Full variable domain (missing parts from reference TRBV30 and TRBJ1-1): SQTIHQWPATLVQPVGSPLSLECTVEGTSNPNLYWYRQAAGRGLQLLFYSVGIGQISSEVPQNLSASRPQDRQFILSSKKLLLSDSGFYLCAWRSSHFEAFFGQGTRLTVV.

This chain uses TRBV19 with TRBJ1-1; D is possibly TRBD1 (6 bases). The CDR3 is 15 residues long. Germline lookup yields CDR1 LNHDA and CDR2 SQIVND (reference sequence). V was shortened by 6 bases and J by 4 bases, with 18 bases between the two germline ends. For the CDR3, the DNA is TGTGCCAGTAGCGACAGGCATTATGACAGCACTGAAGCTTTCTTT. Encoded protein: CASSDRHYDSTEAFF.

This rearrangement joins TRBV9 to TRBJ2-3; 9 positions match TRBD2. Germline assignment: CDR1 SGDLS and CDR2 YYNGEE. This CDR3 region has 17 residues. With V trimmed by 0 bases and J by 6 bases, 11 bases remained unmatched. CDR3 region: CASSVALGLAGGDTQYF. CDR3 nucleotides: TGTGCCAGCAGCGTAGCCCTGGGACTAGCAGGAGGGGATACGCAGTATTTT.

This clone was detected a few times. The CDR3 loop is CSVYRDTTEAFF. The CDR3 coding sequence is TGCAGCGTCTACAGGGATACCACTGAAGCTTTCTTT. V is TRBV29-1 and J is TRBJ1-1; D is possibly TRBD1 (6 bases). Germline values: CDR1 SQVTM, CDR2 ANQGSEA. There are 12 residues in the CDR3. Trimming removed 6 bases at V and 4 bases at J, with 12 bases between.

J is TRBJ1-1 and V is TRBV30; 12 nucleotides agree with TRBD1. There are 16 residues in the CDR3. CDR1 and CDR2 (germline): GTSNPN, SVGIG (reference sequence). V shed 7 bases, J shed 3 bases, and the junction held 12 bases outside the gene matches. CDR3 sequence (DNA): TGTGCCTCGTATCGCCGGGACAGGGGGCGGGACACTGAAGCTTTCTTT. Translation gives CASYRRDRGRDTEAFF. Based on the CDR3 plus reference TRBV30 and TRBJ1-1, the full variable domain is SQTIHQWPATLVQPVGSPLSLECTVEGTSNPNLYWYRQAAGRGLQLLFYSVGIGQISSEVPQNLSASRPQDRQFILSSKKLLLSDSGFYLCASYRRDRGRDTEAFFGQGTRLTVV.

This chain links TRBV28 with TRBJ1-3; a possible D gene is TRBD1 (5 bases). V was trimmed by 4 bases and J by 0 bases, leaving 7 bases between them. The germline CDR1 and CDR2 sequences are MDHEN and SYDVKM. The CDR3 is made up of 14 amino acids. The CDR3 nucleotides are TGTGCCAGCAGTTCACAGGCCTCTGGAAACACCATATATTTT. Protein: CASSSQASGNTIYF.

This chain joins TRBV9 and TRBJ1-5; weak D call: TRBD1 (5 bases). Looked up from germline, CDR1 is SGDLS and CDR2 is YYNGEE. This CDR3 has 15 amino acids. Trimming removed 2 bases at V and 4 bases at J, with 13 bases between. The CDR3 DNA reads TGTGCCAGCAGCGTCGAGGGGACTTATAATCAGCCCCAGCATTTT. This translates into CASSVEGTYNQPQHF. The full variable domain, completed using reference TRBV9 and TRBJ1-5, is DSGVTQTPKHLITATGQRVTLRCSPRSGDLSVYWYQQSLDQGLQFLIQYYNGEERAKGNILERFSAQQFPDLHSELNLSSLELGDSALYFCASSVEGTYNQPQHFGDGTRLSIL.

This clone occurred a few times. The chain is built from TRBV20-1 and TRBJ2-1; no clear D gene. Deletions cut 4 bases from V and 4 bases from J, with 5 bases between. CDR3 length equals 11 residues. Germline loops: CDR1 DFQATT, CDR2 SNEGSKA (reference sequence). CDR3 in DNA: TGCAGTGCTACTGTATACAATGAGCAGTTCTTC. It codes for CSATVYNEQFF.

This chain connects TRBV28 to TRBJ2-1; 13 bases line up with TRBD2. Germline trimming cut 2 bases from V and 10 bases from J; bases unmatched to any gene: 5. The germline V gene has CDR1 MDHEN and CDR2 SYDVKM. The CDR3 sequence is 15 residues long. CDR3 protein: CASSLRLAGGVEQFF. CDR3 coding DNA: TGTGCCAGCAGTTTACGACTAGCGGGAGGAGTCGAGCAGTTCTTC.

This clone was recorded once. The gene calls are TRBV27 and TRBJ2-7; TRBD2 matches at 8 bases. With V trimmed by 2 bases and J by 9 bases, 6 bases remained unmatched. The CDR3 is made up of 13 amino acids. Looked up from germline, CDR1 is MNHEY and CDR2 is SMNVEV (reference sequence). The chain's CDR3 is CASSLGAGAVQYF. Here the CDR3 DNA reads TGTGCCAGCAGTTTAGGAGCGGGAGCCGTGCAGTACTTC.

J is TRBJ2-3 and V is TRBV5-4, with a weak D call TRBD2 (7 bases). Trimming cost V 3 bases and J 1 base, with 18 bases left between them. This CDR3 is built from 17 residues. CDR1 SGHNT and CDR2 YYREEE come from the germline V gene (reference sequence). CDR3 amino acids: CASSSSSGGRGTDTQYF. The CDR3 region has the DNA TGTGCCAGCAGCTCATCCTCCGGGGGGCGAGGCACAGATACGCAGTATTTT. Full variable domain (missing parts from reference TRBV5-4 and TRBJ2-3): ETGVTQSPTHLIKTRGQQVTLRCSSQSGHNTVSWYQQALGQGPQFIFQYYREEENGRGNFPPRFSGLQFPNYSSELNVNALELDDSALYLCASSSSSGGRGTDTQYFGPGTRLTVL.

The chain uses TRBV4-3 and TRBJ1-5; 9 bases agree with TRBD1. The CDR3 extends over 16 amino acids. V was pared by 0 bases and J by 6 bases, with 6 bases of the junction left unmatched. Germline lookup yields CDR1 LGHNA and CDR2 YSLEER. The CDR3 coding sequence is TGCGCCAGCAGCCAAGACAGGGGACAGGGAGGTCAGCCCCAGCATTTT. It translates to CASSQDRGQGGQPQHF.

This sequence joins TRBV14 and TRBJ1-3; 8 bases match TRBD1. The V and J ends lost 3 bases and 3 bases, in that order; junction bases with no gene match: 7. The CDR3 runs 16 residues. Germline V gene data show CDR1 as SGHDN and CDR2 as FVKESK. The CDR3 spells CASSHSYRGNGNTIYF. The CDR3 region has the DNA TGTGCCAGCAGCCATAGCTACAGGGGGAATGGAAACACCATATATTTT.

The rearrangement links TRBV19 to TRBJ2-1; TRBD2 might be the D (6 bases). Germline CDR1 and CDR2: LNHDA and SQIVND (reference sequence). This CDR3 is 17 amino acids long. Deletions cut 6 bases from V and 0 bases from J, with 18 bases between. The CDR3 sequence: CASSRTASDSSYNEQFF. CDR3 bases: TGTGCCAGTAGCCGAACGGCTAGCGACAGCTCCTACAATGAGCAGTTCTTC.